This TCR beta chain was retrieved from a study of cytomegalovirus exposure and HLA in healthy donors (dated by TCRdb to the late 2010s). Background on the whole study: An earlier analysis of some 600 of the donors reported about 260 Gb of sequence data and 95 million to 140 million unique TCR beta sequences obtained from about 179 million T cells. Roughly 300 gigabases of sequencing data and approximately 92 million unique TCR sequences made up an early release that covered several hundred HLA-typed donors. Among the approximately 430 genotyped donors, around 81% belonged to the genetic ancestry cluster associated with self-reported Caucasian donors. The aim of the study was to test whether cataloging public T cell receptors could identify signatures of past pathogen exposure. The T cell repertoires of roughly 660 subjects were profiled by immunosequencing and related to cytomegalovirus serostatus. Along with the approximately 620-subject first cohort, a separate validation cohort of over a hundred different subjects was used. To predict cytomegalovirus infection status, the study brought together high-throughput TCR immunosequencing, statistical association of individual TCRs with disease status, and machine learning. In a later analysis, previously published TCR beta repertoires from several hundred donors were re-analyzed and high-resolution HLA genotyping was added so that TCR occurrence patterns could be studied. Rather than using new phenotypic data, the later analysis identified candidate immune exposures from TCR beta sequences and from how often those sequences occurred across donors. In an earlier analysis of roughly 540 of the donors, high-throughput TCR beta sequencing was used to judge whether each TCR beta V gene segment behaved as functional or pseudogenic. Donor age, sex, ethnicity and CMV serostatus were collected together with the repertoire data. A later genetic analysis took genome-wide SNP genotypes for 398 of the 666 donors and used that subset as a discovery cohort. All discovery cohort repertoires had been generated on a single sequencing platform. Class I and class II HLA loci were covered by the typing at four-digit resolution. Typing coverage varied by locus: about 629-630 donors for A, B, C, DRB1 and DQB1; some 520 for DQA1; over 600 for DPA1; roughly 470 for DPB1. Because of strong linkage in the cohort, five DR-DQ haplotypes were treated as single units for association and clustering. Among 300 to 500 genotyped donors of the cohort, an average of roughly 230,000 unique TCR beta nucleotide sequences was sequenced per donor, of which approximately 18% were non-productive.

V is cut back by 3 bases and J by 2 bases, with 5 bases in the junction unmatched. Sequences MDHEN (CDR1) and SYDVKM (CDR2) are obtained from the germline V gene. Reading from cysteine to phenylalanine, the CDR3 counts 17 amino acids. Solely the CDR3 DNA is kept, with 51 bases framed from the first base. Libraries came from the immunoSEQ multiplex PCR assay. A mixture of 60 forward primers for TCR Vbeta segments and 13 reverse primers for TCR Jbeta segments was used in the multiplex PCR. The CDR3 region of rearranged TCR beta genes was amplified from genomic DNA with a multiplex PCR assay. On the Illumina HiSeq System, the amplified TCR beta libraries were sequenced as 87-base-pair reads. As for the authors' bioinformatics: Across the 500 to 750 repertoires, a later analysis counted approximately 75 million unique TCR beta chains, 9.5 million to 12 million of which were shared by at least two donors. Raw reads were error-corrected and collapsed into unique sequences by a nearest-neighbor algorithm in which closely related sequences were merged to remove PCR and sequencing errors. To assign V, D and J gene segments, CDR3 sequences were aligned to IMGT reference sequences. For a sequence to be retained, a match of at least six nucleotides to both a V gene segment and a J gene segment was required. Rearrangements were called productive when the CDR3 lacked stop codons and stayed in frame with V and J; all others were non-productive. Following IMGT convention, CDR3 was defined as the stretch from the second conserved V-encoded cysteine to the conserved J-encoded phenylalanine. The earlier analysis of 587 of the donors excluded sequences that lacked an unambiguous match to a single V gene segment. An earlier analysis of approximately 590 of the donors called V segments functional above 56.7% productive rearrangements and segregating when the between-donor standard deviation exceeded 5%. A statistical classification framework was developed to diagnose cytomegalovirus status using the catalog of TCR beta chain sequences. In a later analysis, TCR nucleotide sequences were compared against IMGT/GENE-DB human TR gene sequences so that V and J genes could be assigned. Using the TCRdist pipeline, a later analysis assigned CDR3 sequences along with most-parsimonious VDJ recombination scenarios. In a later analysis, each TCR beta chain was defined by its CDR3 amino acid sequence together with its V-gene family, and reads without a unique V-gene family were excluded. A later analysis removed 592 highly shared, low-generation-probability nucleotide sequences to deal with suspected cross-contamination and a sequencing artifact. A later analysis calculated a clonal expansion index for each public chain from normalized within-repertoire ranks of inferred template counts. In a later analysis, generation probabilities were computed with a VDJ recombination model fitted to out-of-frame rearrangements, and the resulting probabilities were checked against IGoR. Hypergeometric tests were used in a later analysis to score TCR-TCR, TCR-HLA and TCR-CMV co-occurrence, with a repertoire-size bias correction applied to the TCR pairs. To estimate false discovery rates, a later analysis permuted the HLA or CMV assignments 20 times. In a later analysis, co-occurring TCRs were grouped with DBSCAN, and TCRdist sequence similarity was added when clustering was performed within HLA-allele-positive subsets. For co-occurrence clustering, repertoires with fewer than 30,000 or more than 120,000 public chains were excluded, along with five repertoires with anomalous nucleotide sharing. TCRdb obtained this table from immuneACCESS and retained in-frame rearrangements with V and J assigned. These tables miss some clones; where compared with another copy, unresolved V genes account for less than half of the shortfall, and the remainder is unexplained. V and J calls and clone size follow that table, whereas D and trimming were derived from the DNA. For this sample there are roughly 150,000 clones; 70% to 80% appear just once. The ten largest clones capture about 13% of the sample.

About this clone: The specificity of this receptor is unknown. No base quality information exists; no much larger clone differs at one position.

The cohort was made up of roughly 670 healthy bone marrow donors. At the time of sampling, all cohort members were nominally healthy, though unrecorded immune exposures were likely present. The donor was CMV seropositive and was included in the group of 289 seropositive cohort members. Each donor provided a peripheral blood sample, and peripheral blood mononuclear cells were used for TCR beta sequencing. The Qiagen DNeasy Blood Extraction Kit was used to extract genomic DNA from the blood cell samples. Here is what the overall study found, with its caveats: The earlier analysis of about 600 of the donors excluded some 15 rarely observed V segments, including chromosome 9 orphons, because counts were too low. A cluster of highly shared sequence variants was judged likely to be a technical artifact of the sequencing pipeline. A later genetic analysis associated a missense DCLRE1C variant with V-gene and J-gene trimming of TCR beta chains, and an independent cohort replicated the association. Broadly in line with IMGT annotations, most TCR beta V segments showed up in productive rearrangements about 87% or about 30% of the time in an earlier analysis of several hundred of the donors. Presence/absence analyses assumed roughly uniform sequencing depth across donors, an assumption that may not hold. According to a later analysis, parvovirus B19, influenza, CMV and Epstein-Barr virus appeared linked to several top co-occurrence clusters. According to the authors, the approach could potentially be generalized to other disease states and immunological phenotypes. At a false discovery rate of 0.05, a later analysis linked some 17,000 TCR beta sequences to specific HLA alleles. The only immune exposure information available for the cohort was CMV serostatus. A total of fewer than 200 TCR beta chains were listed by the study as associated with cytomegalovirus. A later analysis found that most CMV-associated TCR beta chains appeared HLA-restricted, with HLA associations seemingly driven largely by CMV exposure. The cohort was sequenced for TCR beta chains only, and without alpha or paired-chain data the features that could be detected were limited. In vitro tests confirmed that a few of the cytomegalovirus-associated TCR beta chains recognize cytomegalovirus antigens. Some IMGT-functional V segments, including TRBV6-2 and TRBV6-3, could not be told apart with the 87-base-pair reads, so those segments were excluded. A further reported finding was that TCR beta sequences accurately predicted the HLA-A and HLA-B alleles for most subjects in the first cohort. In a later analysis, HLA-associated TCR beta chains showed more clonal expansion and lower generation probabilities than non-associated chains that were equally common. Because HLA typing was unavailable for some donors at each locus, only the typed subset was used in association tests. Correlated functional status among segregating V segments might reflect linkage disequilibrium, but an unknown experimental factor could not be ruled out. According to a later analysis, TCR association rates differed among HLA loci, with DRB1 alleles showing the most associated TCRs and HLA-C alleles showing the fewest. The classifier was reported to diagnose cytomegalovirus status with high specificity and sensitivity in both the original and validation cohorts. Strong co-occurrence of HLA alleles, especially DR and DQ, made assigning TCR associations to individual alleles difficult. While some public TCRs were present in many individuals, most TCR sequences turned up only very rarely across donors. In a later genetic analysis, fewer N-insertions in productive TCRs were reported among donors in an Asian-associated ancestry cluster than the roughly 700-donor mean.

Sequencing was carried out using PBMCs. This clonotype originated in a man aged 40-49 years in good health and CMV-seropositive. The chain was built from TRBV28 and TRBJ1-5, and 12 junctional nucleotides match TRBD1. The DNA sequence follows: TGTGCCAGCAGTTTGGGGACAGGGGGCATCGGCAATCAGCCCCAGCATTTT. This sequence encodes CASSLGTGGIGNQPQHF.